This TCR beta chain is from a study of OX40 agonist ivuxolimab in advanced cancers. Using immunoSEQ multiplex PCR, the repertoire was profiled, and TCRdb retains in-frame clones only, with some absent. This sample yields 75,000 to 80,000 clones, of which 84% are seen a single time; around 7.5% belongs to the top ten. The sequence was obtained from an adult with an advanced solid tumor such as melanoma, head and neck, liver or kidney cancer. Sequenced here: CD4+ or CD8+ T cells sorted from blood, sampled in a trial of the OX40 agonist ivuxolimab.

CDR3 nucleotide sequence: TGTGCCAGCAGTTTCCGGGACAGGGCTCGACACGAGCAGTACTTC. This gives the protein CASSFRDRARHEQYF. The rearrangement joins TRBV27 to TRBJ2-7; 9 bases line up with TRBD1. Germline lookup yields CDR1 MNHEY and CDR2 SMNVEV (reference sequence). V shed 3 bases and J 5 bases; nucleotides not matched to a gene: 8. This CDR3 spans 15 amino acids.